Listed here is a single TCR beta chain. Its matching antigen is unknown. Trimming removed 0 bases at V and 2 bases at J, with 5 bases between. The CDR3 sequence is 13 residues long. Looked up from germline, CDR1 is SGDLS and CDR2 is YYNGEE. This sample was included in a study of cytomegalovirus exposure and HLA in healthy donors. General study results and limits: Researchers counted over 150 TCR beta chains as cytomegalovirus-associated. In an earlier analysis, about 87% or about 30%: the productive usage of most TCR beta V segments. Later on, an analysis found that several of the most significant clusters appeared to be linked to common viral pathogens, which included parvovirus B19.

The PCR had 60 Vbeta and 13 Jbeta primers. How the authors handled the data: Roughly 83 million unique TCR beta chains, roughly 11 million of them shared, were counted by a later analysis. The table came from immunoSEQ multiplex PCR; TCRdb's copy has only in-frame clones and leaves some out. V and J calls and clone size are copied from that table; D and trimming were computed from the DNA. The data contain fewer than 70,000 clones, about four fifths of them singletons. J is TRBJ1-2 and V is TRBV9; no definite D call. This TCR came from a man aged 40-49 years in good health and CMV-seronegative. Input material: PBMCs. The CDR3 nucleotides are TGTGCCAGCAGCGTAGCGGGGAACTATGGCTACACCTTC. As protein: CASSVAGNYGYTF.